The 28 T cell receptor beta chains listed next were all sequenced from one sample in a study of T cells after yellow fever vaccination. A single record per CDR3 protein comes from TCRdb applying MiXCR to the 5' RACE reads. The sample lists roughly 63,000 distinct CDR3 sequences; about 7.8% were seen once. The sample consisted of CD8+ T cells sorted from PBMCs, taken 15 days after the yellow fever booster vaccination. These receptors were taken from a young man who received the YFV17D yellow fever vaccine.

In its sample, this clonotype was seen many times. The gene calls are TRBV7-9 and TRBJ2-3; 7 nucleotides align to TRBD1. The CDR3 is made up of 14 amino acids. Germline CDR1 and CDR2: SEHNR and FQNEAQ (reference sequence). V shed 5 bases and J 6 bases; nucleotides not matched to a gene: 8. The DNA of the CDR3 is TGTGCCAGCAGCCCACAGGGGACCGGGGATACGCAGTATTTT. Residues: CASSPQGTGDTQYF.

Worth noting for this clonotype: A much larger clone differs from this one at a single base, so this may be a read error. The V gene is TRBV5-1, the J gene TRBJ2-1, with D perhaps TRBD2 (6 bases). Trimming removed 0 bases from V and 7 bases from J, with 14 bases in between. The CDR3 length is 15 residues. Germline CDR1 and CDR2: SGHRS and YFSETQ. CDR3: CASSLDPGAPNEQFF. The DNA of the CDR3 is TGCGCCAGCAGCTTGGACCCGGGAGCGCCTAATGAGCAGTTCTTC.

This clonotype was detected a few times. The junction differs from germline at one of its ends, possibly a read error. The V and J genes are TRBV6-1 and TRBJ1-1; D not resolved. Germline CDR1 and CDR2: MNHNS and SASEGT. The CDR3 totals 14 residues. The CDR3 loop reads CASREGWVNTGAFF. CDR3 coding DNA: TGTGCCAGCAGGGAGGGTTGGGTGAACACTGGAGCTTTCTTT.

This clonotype was seen repeatedly, ten times or more. The gene calls are TRBV27 and TRBJ2-7; D not certain. This CDR3 has 11 amino acids. The germline V gene has CDR1 MNHEY and CDR2 SMNVEV (reference sequence). V shed 8 bases and J shed 6 bases, with 11 bases lying between them. Here the CDR3 DNA reads TGTGCCAGCGGACGTGGGCTCGAGCAGTACTTC. Residues: CASGRGLEQYF.

The sample holds many counts of this clonotype. This chain uses TRBV12-3 or TRBV12-4 with TRBJ2-3; D possibly corresponds to TRBD1 (6 bases). V gave up 5 bases and J gave up 4 bases, with 10 bases separating them. The CDR3 contains 13 residues. In DNA, the CDR3 is TGTGCCAGCAGTAGGTACAGGGCAGATACGCAGTATTTT. Its protein is CASSRYRADTQYF.

This clonotype has just a few counts. V is TRBV4-3 and J is TRBJ1-1; D is ambiguous. CDR1 LGHNA and CDR2 YSLEER come from the germline V gene. The germline V and J ends were trimmed by 2 bases and 1 base, with 11 bases remaining between them. This CDR3 has 15 amino acids. The CDR3 bases are TGCGCCAGCAGCCAAATCGGACGGGGGAACACTGAAGCTTTCTTT. Translated: CASSQIGRGNTEAFF.

This clonotype appeared many times. The genes are TRBV7-9 and TRBJ2-1; 9 bases match TRBD2. In germline, CDR1 is SEHNR, CDR2 FQNEAQ (reference sequence). With 5 bases clipped from V and 4 bases from J, the junction kept 6 bases outside the gene matches. The CDR3 totals 15 residues. CDR3 nucleotide sequence: TGTGCCAGCAGCAACCGACTAGCGGAGTACAATGAGCAGTTCTTC. It encodes CASSNRLAEYNEQFF.

The sample holds many counts of this clonotype. The chain carries TRBV11-2 and TRBJ2-7; D is unclear. Germline CDR1 is SGHAT and CDR2 is FQNNGV. V was clipped by 0 bases and J by 2 bases, with 17 bases between them. This CDR3 contains 17 residues. The CDR3 DNA sequence: TGTGCCAGCAGCTTAGACGATGACAAGTTAGCCCCCTACGAGCAGTACTTC. It specifies CASSLDDDKLAPYEQYF.

In this sample, this clonotype turned up many times. The chain recombines TRBV13 with TRBJ2-7; D gene unclear. V was pared by 3 bases and J by 3 bases, with 12 bases between. The germline CDR1 and CDR2 sequences are PRHDT and FYEKMQ (reference sequence). This CDR3 has 14 residues. DNA of the CDR3: TGTGCCAGCAGCTTTACAGCAGGTAACTACGAGCAGTACTTC. Amino acid sequence: CASSFTAGNYEQYF.

There are many counts of this clonotype. V gene TRBV5-4 combines with J gene TRBJ2-4, with a tentative D call TRBD1 (6 bases). With 2 bases removed from V and 9 bases from J, the gap between germline ends came to 15 bases. The CDR3 covers 14 residues. CDR1 is SGHNT and CDR2 is YYREEE in the germline V gene (reference sequence). The CDR3 loop reads CASSFGTNNVIQYF. The CDR3 DNA is TGTGCCAGCAGCTTCGGGACAAACAATGTCATTCAGTACTTC.

In this sample, this clonotype turned up a few times. The chain links TRBV6-2 or TRBV6-3 to TRBJ2-1; no reliable D call. V was shortened by 5 bases and J by 10 bases, with 12 bases between the two germline ends. The length of the CDR3 is 12 residues. In germline, CDR1 is MNHEY, CDR2 SVGEGT. Here the CDR3 DNA reads TGTGCCAGCAGTACCCTCTCCGCGGAGCAGTTCTTC. Its translation is CASSTLSAEQFF.

This clonotype appeared many times. This rearrangement joins TRBV7-8 to TRBJ2-5; D uncertain. Between the trimmed V and J ends, which lost 7 bases and 4 bases, there was a span of 10 bases. CDR1 SGHVS and CDR2 FQNEAQ come from the germline V gene. This CDR3 spans 12 amino acids. CDR3 sequence: CASTPSPETQYF. CDR3 nucleotide sequence: TGTGCCAGCACCCCGTCGCCAGAGACCCAGTACTTC.

The table lists this clonotype with many counts. The chain uses TRBV4-3 and TRBJ2-1; TRBD2 matches at 16 bases. The germline V gene has CDR1 LGHNA and CDR2 YSLEER. Trimming took 0 bases from V and 4 from J; bases not matched to a gene: 9. This CDR3 spans 20 amino acids. CDR3 sequence: CASSQDLGTSGRASYNEQFF. The DNA of the CDR3 is TGCGCCAGCAGCCAAGATTTGGGGACTAGCGGGAGGGCCAGTTACAATGAGCAGTTCTTC.

Regarding this clonotype: This could be a read error, since a much larger clone is one nucleotide away. The chain combines TRBV5-1 with TRBJ2-1; 11 nucleotides match TRBD2. J was trimmed by 2 bases and V by 0 bases; bases with no gene match: 4. Per the germline V gene, CDR1 is SGHRS and CDR2 is YFSETQ. This CDR3 is 17 amino acids long. The CDR3 protein is CASSLGLAGYTYNEQFF. Here the CDR3 DNA reads TGCGCCAGCAGCTTGGGACTAGCGGGATATACCTACAATGAGCAGTTCTTC.

In this sample, this clonotype turned up a few times. The chain couples TRBV6-2 or TRBV6-3 to TRBJ2-3; D is ambiguous. Germline V gene data show CDR1 as MNHEY and CDR2 as SVGEGT. V lost 5 bases and J lost 3, with 9 bases in between. The CDR3 runs to 13 residues. CDR3 in DNA: TGTGCCAGCAGTCCATCGGAGACAGATACGCAGTATTTT. This translates into CASSPSETDTQYF.

This clonotype was found many times. The genes are TRBV19 and TRBJ2-7; D is tentatively TRBD1 or TRBD2 (5 bases each). CDR3 length: 13 amino acids. CDR1 and CDR2 from the germline V gene are LNHDA and SQIVND (reference sequence). Trimming took 4 bases from V and 6 from J, leaving 13 bases between them. CDR3 region: CASSSTEGLEQYF. The CDR3 bases are TGTGCCAGTAGTAGCACCGAGGGGCTCGAGCAGTACTTC.

This clonotype was seen repeatedly, ten times or more. This chain connects TRBV19 to TRBJ2-7; TRBD1 matches at 7 bases. Germline CDR1 reads LNHDA; CDR2 reads SQIVND (reference sequence). CDR3 size: 13 residues. J gave up 2 bases and V 9 bases, and 7 bases lay outside the gene matches. The CDR3 sequence is CASSTGQTYEQYF. The CDR3 DNA is TGTGCCAGCAGCACGGGACAGACCTACGAGCAGTACTTC.

The J gene is TRBJ2-2, the V gene TRBV6-4, with TRBD1 as a possible D gene (5 bases). CDR3 length: 17 residues. The V and J ends lost 0 bases and 0 bases respectively, with 11 bases between them. Germline V CDR1 and CDR2: MRHNA, SNTAGT. The CDR3 DNA is TGTGCCAGCAGTGACTCAGGGGTGGAAGCGAACACCGGGGAGCTGTTTTTT. Encoded protein: CASSDSGVEANTGELFF.

Ten or more counts support this clonotype. The rearrangement links TRBV7-9 to TRBJ2-7; 11 bases line up with TRBD2. The CDR3 spans 14 residues. Germline CDR1 SEHNR, CDR2 FQNEAQ (reference sequence). Germline trimming cut 3 bases from V and 4 bases from J; bases unmatched to any gene: 2. CDR3 residues: CASSFSSGRYEQYF. CDR3 bases: TGTGCCAGCAGCTTTTCTAGCGGGAGGTACGAGCAGTACTTC.

This clonotype was counted ten times or more. The chain couples TRBV9 to TRBJ2-1; TRBD1 is a possible D gene (5 bases). The germline V and J ends were trimmed by 2 bases and 6 bases, with 9 bases remaining between them. The CDR3 has 13 amino acids. Germline CDR1 and CDR2: SGDLS and YYNGEE. CDR3 sequence: CASSVTGPNEQFF. For the CDR3, the DNA is TGTGCCAGCAGCGTTACAGGTCCCAATGAGCAGTTCTTC.

This clonotype occurred many times. The rearrangement joins TRBV27 to TRBJ1-1, with 8 bases lining up with TRBD1. The CDR3 is 15 residues long. Germline-derived CDR1 and CDR2 are MNHEY and SMNVEV (reference sequence). With V trimmed by 5 bases and J by 0 bases, 5 bases remained unmatched. The CDR3 loop is CASSPRTGLNTEAFF. The CDR3 nucleotides are TGTGCCAGCAGTCCCAGGACAGGGCTGAACACTGAAGCTTTCTTT.

This clonotype was seen at least ten times. The chain uses TRBV5-6 and TRBJ2-1, with D hard to call. The CDR3 contains 11 residues. V was clipped by 4 bases and J by 7 bases, with 6 bases between them. Germline V CDR1 and CDR2: SGHDT, YYEEEE. CDR3 residues: CASSELNEQFF. CDR3 coding DNA: TGTGCCAGCAGCGAGCTTAATGAGCAGTTCTTC.

A few counts support this clonotype. V usage is TRBV7-6 and J usage is TRBJ1-1; no clear D gene. The germline gives CDR1 SGHVS, CDR2 FNYEAQ. This CDR3 has 14 residues. V lost 6 bases and J lost 1, with 12 bases in between. The CDR3 spells CASRPTMGNTEAFF. CDR3 DNA: TGTGCCAGCAGACCCACAATGGGGAACACTGAAGCTTTCTTT.

This clonotype was observed at least ten times. The chain has TRBV28 and TRBJ2-1, with a possible D match to TRBD2 (7 bases). Trimming took 7 bases from V and 11 from J, leaving 21 bases between them. Per the germline V gene, CDR1 is MDHEN and CDR2 is SYDVKM. CDR3 length equals 14 residues. In nucleotides, the CDR3 is TGTGCCAGCACCCCGGGGAGGGGGAGTTTGAAGCAGTTCTTC. This translates into CASTPGRGSLKQFF. The complete variable domain, with remaining parts taken from reference TRBV28 and TRBJ2-1, reads DVKVTQSSRYLVKRTGEKVFLECVQDMDHENMFWYRQDPGLGLRLIYFSYDVKMKEKGDIPEGYSVSREKKERFSLILESASTNQTSMYLCASTPGRGSLKQFFGPGTRLTVL.

At least ten counts were recorded for this clonotype. The chain carries TRBV6-2 or TRBV6-3 and TRBJ2-2, with 11 bases fitting TRBD2. The CDR3 sequence is 17 residues long. Trimming removed 5 bases from V and 2 bases from J; junction bases left unmatched: 7. The germline V gene encodes CDR1 MNHEY and CDR2 SVGEGT. In DNA, the CDR3 is TGTGCCAGCAGTAGTCTAGCGGGAGGCCTCAACACCGGGGAGCTGTTTTTT. Translated: CASSSLAGGLNTGELFF.

In this sample, this clonotype turned up many times. The chain joins TRBV13 to TRBJ2-2; maybe TRBD2 (6 bases). The CDR3 contains 15 residues. Trimming took 5 bases from V and 5 from J, leaving 15 bases between them. CDR1 PRHDT and CDR2 FYEKMQ come from the germline V gene (reference sequence). The CDR3 sequence: CASSPEGLGTGELFF. The CDR3 bases are TGTGCCAGCAGCCCGGAGGGCCTAGGGACCGGGGAGCTGTTTTTT.

In its sample, this clonotype was seen many times. The genes are TRBV18 and TRBJ2-7; 7 bases line up with TRBD2. The CDR3 runs to 14 residues. Germline CDR1 is KGHSH and CDR2 is LQKENI. The V and J ends lost 3 bases and 2 bases, in that order; junction bases with no gene match: 4. The CDR3 DNA is TGTGCCAGCTCACCGGCGGGAGAGACCTACGAGCAGTACTTC. Its protein is CASSPAGETYEQYF.

In its sample, this clonotype was seen many times. CDR3 loop: CASSSGLMTTNEKLFF. The DNA for the CDR3 is TGTGCCAGCAGTTCAGGGTTGATGACAACTAATGAAAAACTGTTTTTT. The chain employs TRBV6-5 and TRBJ1-4; weak D call: TRBD1 (5 bases). The CDR3 spans 16 residues. CDR1 MNHEY and CDR2 SVGAGI come from the germline V gene. Trimming took off 4 bases at V and 0 bases at J, with 12 bases between the two ends.